This T cell receptor beta chain originates from a study of blood T cell repertoires in COVID-19. Across the study: Donors in the United States, Italy and Spain gave samples during acute or convalescent COVID-19. Sources were T cells, B-cell-depleted T cells, or PBMCs; the material itself was cDNA or gDNA.

How the authors handled the data: Amplified reference gene primers provided the basis for estimating nucleated cell counts. Generated by immunoSEQ multiplex PCR, the TCRdb table keeps only in-frame clones and is missing some. The V and J calls and clone size come from that table; D and trimming were worked out from the DNA. The repertoire holds roughly 190,000 clones, with 85% to 90% as singletons. V was clipped by 0 bases and J by 6 bases, with 12 bases between them. CDR1 LGHNA and CDR2 YNFKEQ come from the germline V gene. The CDR3 totals 15 residues. Sequencing was carried out using peripheral blood. The clonotype originates from a woman aged 80 or older in a cohort sampled during active or convalescent COVID-19. The J gene is TRBJ2-4, the V gene TRBV4-2, with D maybe TRBD2 (5 bases). The DNA for the CDR3 is TGTGCCAGCAGCCAAGATCTTGGACTGGGAAACATTCAGTACTTC. Protein product: CASSQDLGLGNIQYF.